What follows is one TCR beta chain and its context. The V and J ends lost 5 bases and 6 bases, in that order; junction bases with no gene match: 5. CDR1 and CDR2 from the germline V gene are SGHNT and YENEEA. CDR3 length: 13 residues. Per the authors' pipeline: Amplified reference gene primers provided the basis for estimating nucleated cell counts. Repertoires were generated with immunoSEQ multiplex PCR, while TCRdb's copy carries only in-frame clones and drops some. From that table come the V and J calls and clone size; the DNA was used to work out D and trimming. The sample lists 80,000 or so clones, about 86% occurring once. The sample is drawn from a study of blood T cell repertoires in COVID-19. Study overall: COVID-19 samples collected from the United States, Italy and Spain covered acute and convalescent phases. Nucleic acid was either cDNA or gDNA, and it came from T cells, B-cell-depleted T cells, or PBMCs.

Sequencing was done on a sample of peripheral blood. The V and J genes are TRBV11-3 and TRBJ2-7; TRBD1 aligns across 9 bases. This sequence was found in a man older than 75 with acute or convalescent COVID-19. CDR3 bases: TGTGCCAGCAGCCCGGGACAGGGAGGCGAGCAGTACTTC. Translating it yields CASSPGQGGEQYF.